This T cell receptor (beta chain) was recorded in a study of cytomegalovirus exposure and HLA in healthy donors. CDR1 SGHNT and CDR2 YYREEE come from the germline V gene (reference sequence). V shed 4 bases and J 3 bases; nucleotides not matched to a gene: 2. The CDR3 is 14 amino acids. The study ran its PCR with 60 Vbeta and 13 Jbeta primers. Clones were read by immunoSEQ multiplex PCR, and TCRdb kept only the in-frame ones, dropping some. The profile shows under 200,000 clones, approximately 70% of them singletons. General study points: A few chains linked to CMV were shown in vitro to be specific for CMV antigens.

As concerns this clone: Its antigen is unidentified.

The clonotype comes from a woman in her 30s in good health and CMV-seronegative. Sequenced material: PBMCs. V gene TRBV5-4 combines with J gene TRBJ2-2; 8 bases agree with TRBD2. CDR3 protein: CASSRGLDTGELFF. The CDR3 DNA sequence: TGTGCCAGCAGCCGGGGACTAGACACCGGGGAGCTGTTTTTT.